This T cell receptor (beta chain) originates from a study of cytomegalovirus exposure and HLA in healthy donors. Looking at the study overall: The platform used for the 100 to 150 validation repertoires matched that of the roughly 630 first-cohort repertoires, a later analysis reported. Study-wide points: Listed as cytomegalovirus-associated were approximately 160 TCR beta chains.

There are 16 residues in the CDR3. From germline, CDR1 is SGHRS and CDR2 YFSETQ. Losses at the gene ends were 3 bases for V and 4 bases for J; bases not matched to a gene: 3. Points on this clone: Its antigen is not known.

The data were produced by immunoSEQ multiplex PCR, yet TCRdb's version contains in-frame clones alone and is incomplete. The table has fewer than 200,000 clones, 95% to 96% seen once; the top ten hold approximately 1%. The specimen was PBMCs. The receptor comes from a woman aged 18-35 years in good health and CMV-seronegative. This rearrangement joins TRBV5-1 to TRBJ2-2; TRBD2 matches at 13 bases. This CDR3 is CASSSGTSGATGELFF. The CDR3 DNA sequence: TGCGCCAGCAGCTCCGGGACTAGCGGGGCCACCGGGGAGCTGTTTTTT.